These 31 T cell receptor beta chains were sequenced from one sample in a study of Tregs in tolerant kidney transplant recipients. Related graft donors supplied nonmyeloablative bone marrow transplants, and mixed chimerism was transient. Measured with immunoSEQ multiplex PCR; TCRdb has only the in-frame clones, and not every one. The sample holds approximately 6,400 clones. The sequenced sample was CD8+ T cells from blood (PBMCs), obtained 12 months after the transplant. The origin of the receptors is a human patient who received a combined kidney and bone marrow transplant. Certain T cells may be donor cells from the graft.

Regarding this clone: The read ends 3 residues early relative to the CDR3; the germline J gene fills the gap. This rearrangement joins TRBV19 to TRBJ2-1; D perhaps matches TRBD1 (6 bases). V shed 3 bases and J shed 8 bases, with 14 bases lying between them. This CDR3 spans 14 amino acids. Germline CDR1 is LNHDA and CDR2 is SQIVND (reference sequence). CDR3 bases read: TGTGCCAGTAGTATTTTAGGGGGAAGGGATGAG. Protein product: CASSILGGRDE. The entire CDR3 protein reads CASSILGGRDEQFF. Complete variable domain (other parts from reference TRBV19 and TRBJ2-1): DGGITQSPKYLFRKEGQNVTLSCEQNLNHDAMYWYRQDPGQGLRLIYYSQIVNDFQKGDIAEGYSVSREKKESFPLTVTSAQKNPTAFYLCASSILGGRDEQFFGPGTRLTVL.

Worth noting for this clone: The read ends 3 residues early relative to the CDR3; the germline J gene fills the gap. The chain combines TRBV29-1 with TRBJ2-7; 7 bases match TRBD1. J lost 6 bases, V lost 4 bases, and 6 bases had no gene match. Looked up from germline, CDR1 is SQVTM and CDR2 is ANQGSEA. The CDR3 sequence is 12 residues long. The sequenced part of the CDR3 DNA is TGCAGCGTTGGAGGACAGGTTGGCGAG. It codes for CSVGGQVGE. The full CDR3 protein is CSVGGQVGEQYF.

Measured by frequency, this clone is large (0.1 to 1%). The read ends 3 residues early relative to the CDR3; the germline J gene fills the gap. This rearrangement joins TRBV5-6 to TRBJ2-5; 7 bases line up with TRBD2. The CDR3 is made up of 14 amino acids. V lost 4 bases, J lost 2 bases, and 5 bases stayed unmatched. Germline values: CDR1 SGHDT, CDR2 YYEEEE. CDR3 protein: CASSEAGEQETQYF. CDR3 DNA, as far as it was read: TGTGCCAGCAGCGAGGCGGGGGAGCAAGAGACC.

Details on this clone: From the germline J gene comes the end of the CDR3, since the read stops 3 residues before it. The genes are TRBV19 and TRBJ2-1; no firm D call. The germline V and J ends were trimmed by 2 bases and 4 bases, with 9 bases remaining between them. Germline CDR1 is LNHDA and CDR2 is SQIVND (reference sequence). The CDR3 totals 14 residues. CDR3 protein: CASSITPLYNEQFF. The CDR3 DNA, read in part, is TGTGCCAGTAGTATAACACCCTTGTACAATGAG.

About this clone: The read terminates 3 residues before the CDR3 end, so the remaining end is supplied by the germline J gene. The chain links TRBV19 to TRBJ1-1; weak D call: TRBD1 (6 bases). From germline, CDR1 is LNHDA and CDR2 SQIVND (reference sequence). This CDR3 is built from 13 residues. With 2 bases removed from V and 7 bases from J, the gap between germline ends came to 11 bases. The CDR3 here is CASSIIEGDEAFF. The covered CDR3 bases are TGTGCCAGTAGTATAATAGAGGGGGATGAA.

The covered CDR3 bases are TGTGCCAGTAGTCTGGATAGCGGGAGATACGAG. Translating gives CASSLDSGRYE. The whole CDR3 protein reads CASSLDSGRYEQYF. The V call is TRBV19, the J call TRBJ2-7; TRBD2 agrees at 9 bases. The CDR3 extends 3 residues past the end of the read, so its final part is completed from the germline J gene. CDR3 length: 14 amino acids. The ends lost 5 bases at V and 4 bases at J; junction bases unmatched: 6. Per germline, CDR1 LNHDA and CDR2 SQIVND (reference sequence).

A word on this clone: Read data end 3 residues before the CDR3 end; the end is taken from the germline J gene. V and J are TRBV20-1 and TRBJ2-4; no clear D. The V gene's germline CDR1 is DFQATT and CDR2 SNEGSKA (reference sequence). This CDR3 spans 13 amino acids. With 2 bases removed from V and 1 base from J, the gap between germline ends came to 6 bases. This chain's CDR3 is CSARPQAKNIQYF. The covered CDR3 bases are TGCAGTGCTAGACCTCAGGCCAAAAACATT.

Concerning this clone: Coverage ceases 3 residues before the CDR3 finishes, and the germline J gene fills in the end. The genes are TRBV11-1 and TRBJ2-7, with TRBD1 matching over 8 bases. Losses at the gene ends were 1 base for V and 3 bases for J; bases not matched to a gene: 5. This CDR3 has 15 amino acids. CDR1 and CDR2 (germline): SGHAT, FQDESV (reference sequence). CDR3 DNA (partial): TGTGCCAGCAGCTTAGAAACAGGGGGAAGCTACGAG. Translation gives CASSLETGGSYE. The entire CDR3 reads CASSLETGGSYEQYF.

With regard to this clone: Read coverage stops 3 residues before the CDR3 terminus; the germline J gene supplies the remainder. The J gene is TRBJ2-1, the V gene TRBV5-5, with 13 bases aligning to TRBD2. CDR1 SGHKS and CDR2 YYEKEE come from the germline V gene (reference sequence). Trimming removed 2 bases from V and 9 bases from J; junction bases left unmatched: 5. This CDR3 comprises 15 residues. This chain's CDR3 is CASSFQGLAGAEQFF. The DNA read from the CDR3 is TGTGCCAGCAGCTTCCAAGGACTAGCGGGAGCTGAG.

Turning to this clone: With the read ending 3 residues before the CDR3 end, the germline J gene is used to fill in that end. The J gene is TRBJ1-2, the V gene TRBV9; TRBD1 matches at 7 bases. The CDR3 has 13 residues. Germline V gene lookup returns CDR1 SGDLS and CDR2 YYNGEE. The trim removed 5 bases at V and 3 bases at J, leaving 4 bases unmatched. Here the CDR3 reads CASRTGADYGYTF. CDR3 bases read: TGTGCCAGCAGAACAGGGGCGGACTATGGC.

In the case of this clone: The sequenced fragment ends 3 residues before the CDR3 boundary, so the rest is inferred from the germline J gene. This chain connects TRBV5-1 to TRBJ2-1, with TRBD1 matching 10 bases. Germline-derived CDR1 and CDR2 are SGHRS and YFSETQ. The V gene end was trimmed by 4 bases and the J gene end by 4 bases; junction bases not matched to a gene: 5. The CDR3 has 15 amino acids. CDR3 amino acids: CASSNRDRGYNEQFF. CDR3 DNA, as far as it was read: TGCGCCAGCAGCAACCGGGACAGGGGTTACAATGAG.

Partial CDR3 DNA: TGTGCCAGCAGCTTAGTAAACAGGGCCATCGAG. This encodes CASSLVNRAIE. The whole CDR3 is CASSLVNRAIEQYF. This chain joins TRBV7-6 and TRBJ2-7; weak D call: TRBD1 (6 bases). The sequence runs out 3 residues before the end of the CDR3; the remainder is reconstructed from the germline J gene. Trimming pared 1 base from V and 6 bases from J, leaving 13 bases between. This CDR3 comprises 14 residues. The V gene's germline CDR1 is SGHVS and CDR2 FNYEAQ.

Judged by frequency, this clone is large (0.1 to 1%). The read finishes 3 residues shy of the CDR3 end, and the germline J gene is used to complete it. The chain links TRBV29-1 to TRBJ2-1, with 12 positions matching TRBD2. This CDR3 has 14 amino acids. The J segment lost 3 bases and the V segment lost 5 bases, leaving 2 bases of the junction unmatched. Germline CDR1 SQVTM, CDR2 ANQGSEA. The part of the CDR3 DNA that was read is TGCAGCGTTAAGACTAGCGGGAGCTACAATGAG. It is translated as CSVKTSGSYNE. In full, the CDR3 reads CSVKTSGSYNEQFF.

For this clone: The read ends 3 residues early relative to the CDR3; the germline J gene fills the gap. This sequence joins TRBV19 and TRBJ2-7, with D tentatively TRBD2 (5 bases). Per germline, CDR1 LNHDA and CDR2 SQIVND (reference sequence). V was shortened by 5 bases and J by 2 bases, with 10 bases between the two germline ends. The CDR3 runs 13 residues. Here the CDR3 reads CASSPRGAYEQYF. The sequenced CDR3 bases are TGTGCCAGTAGTCCCCGGGGTGCCTACGAG.

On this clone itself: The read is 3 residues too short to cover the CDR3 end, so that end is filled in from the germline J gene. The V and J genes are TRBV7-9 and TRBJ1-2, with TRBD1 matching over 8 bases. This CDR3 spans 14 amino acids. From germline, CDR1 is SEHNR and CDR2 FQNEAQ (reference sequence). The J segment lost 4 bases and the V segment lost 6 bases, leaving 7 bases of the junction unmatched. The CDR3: CASRPTGVFYGYTF. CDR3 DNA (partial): TGTGCCAGCAGGCCGACAGGGGTGTTCTATGGC.

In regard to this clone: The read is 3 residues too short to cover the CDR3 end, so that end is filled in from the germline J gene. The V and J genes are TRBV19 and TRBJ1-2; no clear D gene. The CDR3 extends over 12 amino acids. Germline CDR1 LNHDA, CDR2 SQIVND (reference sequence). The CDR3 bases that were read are TGTGCCAGTAGTATGGCAGGTGGAGGC. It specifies CASSMAGGG. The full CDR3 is CASSMAGGGYTF.

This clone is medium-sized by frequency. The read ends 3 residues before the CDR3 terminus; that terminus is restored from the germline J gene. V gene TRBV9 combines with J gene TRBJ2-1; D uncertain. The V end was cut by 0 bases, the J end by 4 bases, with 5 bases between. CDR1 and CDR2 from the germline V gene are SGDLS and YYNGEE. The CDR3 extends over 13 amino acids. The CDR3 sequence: CASSVEGYNEQFF. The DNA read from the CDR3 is TGTGCCAGCAGCGTAGAAGGGTACAATGAG.

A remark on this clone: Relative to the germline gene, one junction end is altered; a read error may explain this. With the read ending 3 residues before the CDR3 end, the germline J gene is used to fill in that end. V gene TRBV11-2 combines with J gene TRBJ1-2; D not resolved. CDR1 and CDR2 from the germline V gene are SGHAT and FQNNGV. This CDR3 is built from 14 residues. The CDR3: CASSLTGGNYGYTF. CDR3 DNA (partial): TGTGCCAGTAGCTTAACCGGAGGGAACTATGGC.

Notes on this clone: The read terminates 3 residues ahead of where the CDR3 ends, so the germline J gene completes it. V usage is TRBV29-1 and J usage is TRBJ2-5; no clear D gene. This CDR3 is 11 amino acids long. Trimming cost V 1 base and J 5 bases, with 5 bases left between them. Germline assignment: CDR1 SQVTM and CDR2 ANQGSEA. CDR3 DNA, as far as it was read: TGCAGCGTTGAAGGAGGTGAGACC. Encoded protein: CSVEGGET. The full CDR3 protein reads CSVEGGETQYF.

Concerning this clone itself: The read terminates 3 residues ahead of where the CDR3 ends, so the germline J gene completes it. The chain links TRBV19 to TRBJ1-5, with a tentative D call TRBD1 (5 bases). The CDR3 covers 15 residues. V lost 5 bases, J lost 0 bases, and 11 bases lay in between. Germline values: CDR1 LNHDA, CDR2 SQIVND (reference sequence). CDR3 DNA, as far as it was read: TGTGCCAGTAGTTCTACAGGCTATAGCAATCAGCCC. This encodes CASSSTGYSNQP. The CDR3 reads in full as CASSSTGYSNQPQHF.

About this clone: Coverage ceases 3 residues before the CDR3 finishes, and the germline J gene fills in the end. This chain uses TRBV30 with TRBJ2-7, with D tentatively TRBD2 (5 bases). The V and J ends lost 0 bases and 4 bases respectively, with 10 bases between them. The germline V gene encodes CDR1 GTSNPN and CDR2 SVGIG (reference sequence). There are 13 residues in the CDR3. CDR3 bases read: TGTGCCTGGAGTGTACGGGCGGGTTACGAG. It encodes CAWSVRAGYE. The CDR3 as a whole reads CAWSVRAGYEQYF.

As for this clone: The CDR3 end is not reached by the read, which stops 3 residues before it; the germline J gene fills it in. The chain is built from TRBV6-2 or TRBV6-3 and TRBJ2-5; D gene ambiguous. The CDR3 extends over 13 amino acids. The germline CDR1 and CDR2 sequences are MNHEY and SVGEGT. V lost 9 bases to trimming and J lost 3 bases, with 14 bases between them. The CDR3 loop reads CARIHEREETQYF. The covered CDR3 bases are TGTGCCAGGATACACGAAAGGGAAGAGACC.

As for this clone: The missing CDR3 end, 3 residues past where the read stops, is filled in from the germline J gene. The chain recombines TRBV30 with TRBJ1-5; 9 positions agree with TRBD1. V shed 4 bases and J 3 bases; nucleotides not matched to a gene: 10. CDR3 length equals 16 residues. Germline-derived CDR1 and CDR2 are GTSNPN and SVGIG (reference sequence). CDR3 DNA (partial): TGTGCCTGGAAAGAACGGGGGACAGGGCACAATCAGCCC. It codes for CAWKERGTGHNQP. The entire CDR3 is CAWKERGTGHNQPQHF.

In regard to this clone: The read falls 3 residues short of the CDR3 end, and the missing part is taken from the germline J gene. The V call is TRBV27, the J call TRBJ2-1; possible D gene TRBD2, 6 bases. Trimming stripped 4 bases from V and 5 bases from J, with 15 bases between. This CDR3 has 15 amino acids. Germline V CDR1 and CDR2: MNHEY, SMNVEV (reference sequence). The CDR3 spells CASSSLPGLDNEQFF. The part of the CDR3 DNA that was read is TGTGCCAGCAGTTCCCTGCCGGGACTGGACAATGAG.

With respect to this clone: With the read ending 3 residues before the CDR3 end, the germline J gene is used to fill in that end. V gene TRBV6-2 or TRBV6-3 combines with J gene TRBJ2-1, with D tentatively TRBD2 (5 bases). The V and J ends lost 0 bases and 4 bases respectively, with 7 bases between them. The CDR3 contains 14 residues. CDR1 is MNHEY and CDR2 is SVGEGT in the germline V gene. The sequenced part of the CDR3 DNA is TGTGCCAGCAGTTACTCTCGGGGTTACAATGAG. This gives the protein CASSYSRGYNE. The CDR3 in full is CASSYSRGYNEQFF.

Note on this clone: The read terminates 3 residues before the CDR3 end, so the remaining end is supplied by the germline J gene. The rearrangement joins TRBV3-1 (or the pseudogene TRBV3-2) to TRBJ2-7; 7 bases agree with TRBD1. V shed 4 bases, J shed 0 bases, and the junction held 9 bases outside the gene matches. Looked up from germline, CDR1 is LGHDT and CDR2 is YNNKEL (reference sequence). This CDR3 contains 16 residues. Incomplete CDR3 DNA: TGTGCCAGCAGCCCCAAGGGACAGCCAGACTCCTACGAG. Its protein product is CASSPKGQPDSYE. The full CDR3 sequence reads CASSPKGQPDSYEQYF.

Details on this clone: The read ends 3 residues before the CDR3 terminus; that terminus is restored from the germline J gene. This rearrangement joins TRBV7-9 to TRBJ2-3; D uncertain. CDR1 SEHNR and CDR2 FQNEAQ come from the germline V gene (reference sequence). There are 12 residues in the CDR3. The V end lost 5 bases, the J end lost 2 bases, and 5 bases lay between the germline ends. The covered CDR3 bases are TGTGCCAGCAGCGTACACACAGATACG. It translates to CASSVHTDT. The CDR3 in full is CASSVHTDTQYF. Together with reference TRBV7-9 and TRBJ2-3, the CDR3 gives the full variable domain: DTGVSQNPRHKITKRGQNVTFRCDPISEHNRLYWYRQTLGQGPEFLTYFQNEAQLEKSRLLSDRFSAERPKGSFSTLEIQRTEQGDSAMYLCASSVHTDTQYFGPGTRLTVL.

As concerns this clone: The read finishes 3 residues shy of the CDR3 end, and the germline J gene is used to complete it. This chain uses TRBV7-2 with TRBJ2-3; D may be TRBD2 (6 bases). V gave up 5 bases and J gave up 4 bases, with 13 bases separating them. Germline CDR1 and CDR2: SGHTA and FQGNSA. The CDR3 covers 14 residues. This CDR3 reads CASSGRLGPDTQYF. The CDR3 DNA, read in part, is TGTGCCAGCAGCGGGAGACTAGGGCCAGATACG.

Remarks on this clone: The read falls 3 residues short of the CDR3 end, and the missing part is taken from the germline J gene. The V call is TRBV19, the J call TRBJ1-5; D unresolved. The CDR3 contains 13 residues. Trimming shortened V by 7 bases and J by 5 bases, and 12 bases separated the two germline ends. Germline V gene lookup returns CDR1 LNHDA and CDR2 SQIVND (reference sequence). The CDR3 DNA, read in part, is TGTGCCAGTAATGACCGGGGTCATCAGCCC. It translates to CASNDRGHQP. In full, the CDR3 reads CASNDRGHQPQHF.

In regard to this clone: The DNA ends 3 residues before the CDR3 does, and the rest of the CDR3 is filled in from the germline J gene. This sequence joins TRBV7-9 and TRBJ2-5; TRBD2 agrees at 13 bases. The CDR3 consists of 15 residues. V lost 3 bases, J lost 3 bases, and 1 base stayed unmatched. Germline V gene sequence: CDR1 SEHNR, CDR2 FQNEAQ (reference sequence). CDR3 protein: CASSFGLAGEETQYF. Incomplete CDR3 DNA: TGTGCCAGCAGCTTCGGACTAGCGGGGGAAGAGACC.

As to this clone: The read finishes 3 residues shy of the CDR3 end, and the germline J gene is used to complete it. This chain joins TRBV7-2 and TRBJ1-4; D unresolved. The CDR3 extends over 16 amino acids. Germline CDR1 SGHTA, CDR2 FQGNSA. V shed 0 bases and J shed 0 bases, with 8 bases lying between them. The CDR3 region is CASSLAEGATNEKLFF. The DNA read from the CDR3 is TGTGCCAGCAGCTTAGCGGAGGGTGCAACTAATGAAAAA. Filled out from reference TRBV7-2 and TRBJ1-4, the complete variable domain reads GAGVSQSPSNKVTEKGKDVELRCDPISGHTALYWYRQSLGQGLEFLIYFQGNSAPDKSGLPSDRFSAERTGGSVSTLTIQRTQQEDSAVYLCASSLAEGATNEKLFFGSGTQLSVL.